One and the same sample provided the 25 T cell receptor beta chains below, sequenced in a study of T cells in Graves' hyperthyroidism and ophthalmopathy. Amplification yielded TCR beta CDR3 regions, with RNA transcripts as the source. The TCR CDR3 first-round RT-PCR relied on the HTBI primer set. TCRdb re-called the multiplex PCR reads through MiXCR, storing one row per CDR3 protein. Of hundreds of thousands of distinct CDR3 sequences in the sample, around 15% were seen once. Sequenced: blood. These receptors were obtained from a man between 18 and 29 years old with Graves' ophthalmopathy.

There are many counts of this clonotype. This chain uses TRBV11-3 with TRBJ1-1; TRBD1 matches at 10 bases. The CDR3 extends over 16 amino acids. J was trimmed by 1 base and V by 5 bases; bases with no gene match: 7. Germline lookup yields CDR1 SGHNT and CDR2 YENEEA. The CDR3 loop is CASSPGTGASNTEAFF. The CDR3, as DNA: TGTGCCAGCAGCCCAGGGACAGGGGCTTCGAACACTGAAGCTTTCTTT.

This clonotype was seen only a few times. This chain connects TRBV9 to TRBJ1-2, with D perhaps TRBD1 (5 bases). V was clipped by 4 bases and J by 7 bases, with 17 bases between them. CDR3 length: 14 amino acids. Per the germline V gene, CDR1 is SGDLS and CDR2 is YYNGEE. The CDR3 DNA reads as TGTGCCAGCAGCCCGACTCCCGGGGGAGCTGGCTACACCTTC. Protein sequence: CASSPTPGGAGYTF. The variable domain in full, completed from reference TRBV9 and TRBJ1-2, reads DSGVTQTPKHLITATGQRVTLRCSPRSGDLSVYWYQQSLDQGLQFLIQYYNGEERAKGNILERFSAQQFPDLHSELNLSSLELGDSALYFCASSPTPGGAGYTFGSGTRLTVV.

This clonotype was seen at least ten times. V gene TRBV11-2 combines with J gene TRBJ2-7; 10 bases align to TRBD2. J was trimmed by 6 bases and V by 2 bases; bases with no gene match: 7. The germline V gene encodes CDR1 SGHAT and CDR2 FQNNGV. There are 15 residues in the CDR3. CDR3 bases: TGTGCCAGCAGCTTACATGGGACTAGCGAGCTCGAGCAGTACTTC. Translation: CASSLHGTSELEQYF.

This clonotype showed up just a few times. CDR3 in DNA: TGTGCCAGCAGCCTGGGGGGCAGCCATAATTCACCCCTCCACTTT. It translates to CASSLGGSHNSPLHF. The chain employs TRBV28 and TRBJ1-6; a possible D gene is TRBD1 (6 bases). V lost 6 bases and J lost 5, with 14 bases in between. Germline V gives CDR1 MDHEN, CDR2 SYDVKM. The CDR3 extends over 15 amino acids.

This clonotype was detected many times. V usage is TRBV18 and J usage is TRBJ1-6; TRBD1 matches at 8 bases. Germline-derived CDR1 and CDR2 are KGHSH and LQKENI. V lost 5 bases to trimming and J lost 7 bases; unmatched junction nucleotides: 7. This CDR3 is 15 amino acids long. The CDR3 here is CASSVQGVENSPLHF. In DNA form, the CDR3 reads TGTGCCAGCTCAGTACAGGGGGTAGAGAATTCACCCCTCCACTTT.

The CDR3 sequence: CASSLVGAYNEQFF. The CDR3 nucleotides read TGTGCCAGCAGCTTAGTTGGTGCCTACAATGAGCAGTTCTTC. The genes are TRBV7-6 and TRBJ2-1; D remains ambiguous. Germline loops: CDR1 SGHVS, CDR2 FNYEAQ. The CDR3 is 14 residues long. Trimming took 1 base from V and 2 from J, leaving 6 bases between them. Full variable domain (missing parts from reference TRBV7-6 and TRBJ2-1): GAGVSQSPRYKVTKRGQDVALRCDPISGHVSLYWYRQALGQGPEFLTYFNYEAQQDKSGLPNDRFSAERPEGSISTLTIQRTEQRDSAMYRCASSLVGAYNEQFFGPGTRLTVL.

Many counts were recorded for this clonotype. The chain employs TRBV7-9 and TRBJ2-7; TRBD1 matches at 9 bases. Trimming removed 5 bases from V and 5 bases from J; junction bases left unmatched: 25. The CDR3 loop spans 20 amino acids. Looked up from germline, CDR1 is SEHNR and CDR2 is FQNEAQ (reference sequence). Written as DNA, the CDR3 is TGTGCCAGCAGCCCCGGAGCGGGACAGGGAGGGAAGGGCCCGGTCGACGAGCAGTACTTC. This translates into CASSPGAGQGGKGPVDEQYF.

This clonotype came up many times. The chain has TRBV11-2 and TRBJ2-1; 7 bases match TRBD1. CDR3 length: 15 amino acids. V was clipped by 1 base and J by 4 bases; unmatched bases: 4. CDR1 is SGHAT and CDR2 is FQNNGV in the germline V gene. For the CDR3, the DNA is TGTGCCAGCAGCTTAGGGGGACAGAAATACAATGAGCAGTTCTTC. Amino acid sequence: CASSLGGQKYNEQFF.

At least ten counts were recorded for this clonotype. This rearrangement joins TRBV7-2 to TRBJ2-1; 11 bases agree with TRBD2. The V gene end was trimmed by 5 bases and the J gene end by 12 bases; junction bases not matched to a gene: 6. Germline V gives CDR1 SGHTA, CDR2 FQGNSA. This CDR3 comprises 13 residues. In DNA, the CDR3 is TGTGCCAGCAGCCAAGTTAGCGGGGGGGGGCAGTTCTTC. This encodes CASSQVSGGGQFF.

V gene TRBV14 combines with J gene TRBJ2-5; TRBD2 agrees at 9 bases. The V gene's germline CDR1 is SGHDN and CDR2 FVKESK. With 2 bases clipped from V and 2 bases from J, the junction kept 6 bases outside the gene matches. The CDR3 runs 16 residues. The chain's CDR3 is CASSQILAGAQETQYF. The DNA for the CDR3 is TGTGCCAGCAGCCAAATTTTAGCGGGGGCTCAAGAGACCCAGTACTTC.

The V gene is TRBV3-1, the J gene TRBJ2-1; TRBD2 agrees at 10 bases. The CDR3 is 18 residues long. The V gene's germline CDR1 is LGHDT and CDR2 YNNKEL (reference sequence). Unmatched junction bases numbered 13, after V lost 0 bases and J lost 8 bases. CDR3 bases: TGTGCCAGCAGCCAAGATCAGCCAGCGGGAGGGCAGCGTGATGAGCAGTTCTTC. As protein: CASSQDQPAGGQRDEQFF.

This clonotype was counted ten times or more. The chain couples TRBV24-1 to TRBJ1-2; D ambiguous. Trimming removed 6 bases at V and 4 bases at J, with 17 bases between. The length of the CDR3 is 15 residues. Germline-derived CDR1 and CDR2 are KGHDR and SFDVKD. CDR3 protein: CATSHPPIVFYGYTF. CDR3 nucleotides: TGTGCCACCAGTCACCCCCCGATAGTCTTCTATGGCTACACCTTC.

The chain carries TRBV7-9 and TRBJ2-7, with D unresolved. The V and J ends lost 4 bases and 2 bases respectively, with 12 bases between them. The V gene's germline CDR1 is SEHNR and CDR2 FQNEAQ (reference sequence). CDR3 length: 14 amino acids. The CDR3 is CASSSNRPPYEQYF. CDR3 DNA sequence: TGTGCCAGCAGCTCCAATCGGCCACCCTACGAGCAGTACTTC.

With regard to this clonotype: The conserved phenylalanine or tryptophan is not found at the CDR3 terminus, so this likely reflects a read error. The V and J genes are TRBV7-9 and TRBJ1-5; D is unclear. The CDR3 consists of 15 residues. V lost 1 base and J 0 bases, leaving 7 bases between the germline ends. Germline loops: CDR1 SEHNR, CDR2 FQNEAQ (reference sequence). CDR3 sequence (DNA): TGTGCCAGCAGCTTAGGAGGATATAGCAATCAGCCCCAGCATCTT. This gives the protein CASSLGGYSNQPQHL.

The gene calls are TRBV4-2 and TRBJ2-7; 10 nucleotides line up with TRBD2. Germline CDR1 LGHNA, CDR2 YNFKEQ. There are 15 residues in the CDR3. Trimming cost V 1 base and J 4 bases; bases outside gene matches: 4. The CDR3 nucleotides read TGTGCCAGCAGCCAAGCTAGCGGGGGCCAATACGAGCAGTACTTC. Its protein is CASSQASGGQYEQYF.

The CDR3 here is CASSLEDSSGNTIYF. The CDR3 DNA reads as TGTGCCAGCAGCTTAGAGGACAGCTCTGGAAACACCATATATTTT. The chain has TRBV11-2 and TRBJ1-3; the D gene is possibly TRBD1 (6 bases). This CDR3 spans 15 amino acids. Trimming removed 0 bases from V and 0 bases from J, with 6 bases in between. The germline gives CDR1 SGHAT, CDR2 FQNNGV.

This clonotype has only a few counts. V is TRBV24-1 and J is TRBJ2-1; 9 bases are a match to TRBD1. CDR1 KGHDR and CDR2 SFDVKD come from the germline V gene. The CDR3 is made up of 14 amino acids. V shed 7 bases and J 12 bases; nucleotides not matched to a gene: 12. The CDR3 sequence is CATSGDRVVIGQFF. The DNA of the CDR3 is TGTGCCACCAGCGGGGACAGGGTCGTTATTGGGCAGTTCTTC.

The sample holds many counts of this clonotype. This chain uses TRBV4-1 with TRBJ2-7, with 9 bases matching TRBD2. The ends lost 1 base at V and 7 bases at J; junction bases unmatched: 8. The germline CDR1 and CDR2 sequences are MGHRA and YSYEKL. The CDR3 has 15 amino acids. CDR3 region: CASSQVGGRAREQYF. DNA of the CDR3: TGCGCCAGCAGCCAAGTCGGCGGGAGGGCTCGGGAGCAGTACTTC.

This clonotype was counted at least ten times. V gene TRBV10-2 combines with J gene TRBJ2-4; weak D call: TRBD2 (5 bases). Trimming took 0 bases from V and 5 from J, leaving 5 bases between them. Germline CDR1 WSHSY, CDR2 SAAADI. The CDR3 is 13 amino acids. The CDR3 is CASSESRENIQYF. The CDR3 nucleotides are TGCGCCAGCAGTGAGTCGAGGGAAAACATTCAGTACTTC.

Ten or more counts support this clonotype. The chain employs TRBV12-3 or TRBV12-4 and TRBJ2-7, with TRBD1 identical over 9 bases. Trimming removed 6 bases from V and 7 bases from J; junction bases left unmatched: 10. The CDR3 is 14 amino acids. The CDR3 here is CASSPGQGGQEQYF. CDR3 nucleotides: TGTGCCAGCAGCCCGGGACAGGGAGGTCAGGAGCAGTACTTC.

This clonotype was counted many times. The chain is built from TRBV11-3 and TRBJ2-1, with D perhaps matching TRBD2 (7 bases). Germline loops: CDR1 SGHNT, CDR2 YENEEA. The CDR3 runs 15 residues. With 1 base removed from V and 7 bases from J, the gap between germline ends came to 14 bases. CDR3 region: CASSLGWGGSNEQFF. CDR3 coding DNA: TGTGCCAGCAGCTTAGGGTGGGGGGGCTCGAATGAGCAGTTCTTC.

The chain uses TRBV19 and TRBJ1-4; tentatively, D is TRBD1 (5 bases). Germline values: CDR1 LNHDA, CDR2 SQIVND (reference sequence). CDR3 size: 16 residues. Trimming left V 8 bases short and J 0 bases short, with 16 bases between. CDR3 protein: CASGTPTASTNEKLFF. CDR3 bases: TGTGCCAGTGGGACCCCGACAGCTTCAACTAATGAAAAACTGTTTTTT. The variable domain in full, completed from reference TRBV19 and TRBJ1-4, reads DGGITQSPKYLFRKEGQNVTLSCEQNLNHDAMYWYRQDPGQGLRLIYYSQIVNDFQKGDIAEGYSVSREKKESFPLTVTSAQKNPTAFYLCASGTPTASTNEKLFFGSGTQLSVL.

This clonotype has at least ten counts. The chain links TRBV24-1 to TRBJ2-5; D may be TRBD1 or TRBD2 (5 bases each). The length of the CDR3 is 14 residues. V was trimmed by 3 bases and J by 1 base, leaving 8 bases between them. Germline CDR1 reads KGHDR; CDR2 reads SFDVKD. The CDR3 sequence is CATSDTGPQETQYF. As DNA, the CDR3 is TGTGCCACCAGTGATACGGGGCCCCAAGAGACCCAGTACTTC.

Note on this clonotype: A much larger clone lies a single base off, so this may be a read error. The chain combines TRBV14 with TRBJ2-1; no firm D call. The germline V gene has CDR1 SGHDN and CDR2 FVKESK. The CDR3 runs to 16 residues. The V end was cut by 1 base, the J end by 2 bases, with 12 bases between. CDR3 loop: CASSQAGFSPYNEQFF. The CDR3 DNA is TGTGCCAGCAGCCAAGCTGGATTCAGCCCCTACAATGAGCAGTTCTTC.

This clonotype was observed a handful of times. CDR3 in amino acids: CASSQVRATNYEQYF. Here the CDR3 DNA reads TGCGCCAGCAGCCAAGTTCGAGCCACGAACTACGAGCAGTACTTC. The rearrangement joins TRBV4-1 to TRBJ2-7, with D unresolved. Deletions cut 1 base from V and 3 bases from J, with 13 bases between. This CDR3 spans 15 amino acids. Germline assignment: CDR1 MGHRA and CDR2 YSYEKL.